One sample yielded the 8 T cell receptor beta chains listed below, sequenced in a study of CD8+ T cells in alopecia areata. Following RNA extraction, reverse transcription yielded cDNA that acted as the sequencing template. Method: immunoSEQ multiplex PCR; TCRdb's copy keeps in-frame clones and lacks some. The sample yields about 210,000 clones, 43% seen once. Treatment defined: oral pan-JAK inhibitor, 5-10 mg twice daily. The sequenced sample was CD4+ T cells sorted from blood, obtained around week 36, from a patient treated with tofacitinib. All receptors derive from a human donor with alopecia areata.

Only a few counts were recorded for this clone. CDR3 sequence (DNA): TGTGCCAGCAGCTTAGCTGGACAGGGTCCCTACGAGCAGTACTTC. It translates to CASSLAGQGPYEQYF. V usage is TRBV7-9 and J usage is TRBJ2-7, with 8 bases aligning to TRBD1. The CDR3 is made up of 15 amino acids. Per germline, CDR1 SEHNR and CDR2 FQNEAQ (reference sequence). After removal of 0 bases from V and 2 bases from J, the junction contained 3 bases not matched to a gene.

This clone turned up a few times. The V gene is TRBV28, the J gene TRBJ2-2; D uncertain. The CDR3 covers 12 residues. In germline, CDR1 is MDHEN, CDR2 SYDVKM. Trimming left V 4 bases short and J 5 bases short, with 5 bases between. In DNA, the CDR3 is TGTGCCAGCAGTTCCCGGACCGGGGAGCTGTTTTTT. It yields the protein CASSSRTGELFF.

The V and J genes are TRBV19 and TRBJ2-7; weak D call: TRBD1 (6 bases). Trimming left V 5 bases short and J 7 bases short, with 15 bases between. CDR3 length: 13 residues. Germline V lookup: CDR1 LNHDA, CDR2 SQIVND (reference sequence). In nucleotides, the CDR3 is TGTGCCAGTAGTCCTGACAGGTCCTTGGAGCAGTACTTC. As protein: CASSPDRSLEQYF.

As for this clone: Other nucleotide sequences from this sample produce the same CDR3. V usage is TRBV5-1 and J usage is TRBJ2-3, with D possibly being TRBD2 (6 bases). The germline V gene encodes CDR1 SGHRS and CDR2 YFSETQ. The CDR3 runs to 14 residues. Trimming shortened V by 3 bases and J by 6 bases, and 14 bases separated the two germline ends. In nucleotides, the CDR3 is TGCGCCAGCAGCTCCGGGACTTCCACCGATACGCAGTATTTT. It is translated as CASSSGTSTDTQYF.

The rearrangement links TRBV4-2 to TRBJ2-7; 14 bases align to TRBD2. After removal of 4 bases from V and 5 bases from J, the junction contained 13 bases not matched to a gene. Germline V CDR1 and CDR2: LGHNA, YNFKEQ. The CDR3 is 18 residues long. CDR3 in amino acids: CASSPGTSGRVVTNEQYF. CDR3 DNA sequence: TGTGCCAGCAGCCCAGGGACTAGCGGGAGAGTGGTCACCAACGAGCAGTACTTC.

The chain carries TRBV9 and TRBJ1-5; no clear D. V was cut by 0 bases and J by 8 bases, with 12 bases left in between. Germline loops: CDR1 SGDLS, CDR2 YYNGEE. CDR3 length: 14 residues. The CDR3 DNA is TGTGCCAGCAGCGTAGAGGCGACGGAGGAGCCCCAGCATTTT. This sequence encodes CASSVEATEEPQHF. The full variable domain, its missing parts supplied by reference TRBV9 and TRBJ1-5, is DSGVTQTPKHLITATGQRVTLRCSPRSGDLSVYWYQQSLDQGLQFLIQYYNGEERAKGNILERFSAQQFPDLHSELNLSSLELGDSALYFCASSVEATEEPQHFGDGTRLSIL.

This clone was seen just once. This chain links TRBV30 with TRBJ1-5, with D possibly matching TRBD1 (5 bases). The germline V gene encodes CDR1 GTSNPN and CDR2 SVGIG (reference sequence). Between the trimmed V and J ends, which lost 3 bases and 1 base, there was a span of 10 bases. CDR3 length: 14 residues. DNA for the CDR3: TGTGCCTGGAGGGGCAGGGTGAGCAATCAGCCCCAGCATTTT. Translating it yields CAWRGRVSNQPQHF.

V usage is TRBV5-6 and J usage is TRBJ2-5, with 7 bases aligning to TRBD2. CDR3 length: 14 residues. Germline V CDR1 and CDR2: SGHDT, YYEEEE. The ends lost 6 bases at V and 4 bases at J; junction bases unmatched: 9. The CDR3 region has the DNA TGTGCCAGCACCGGACTAGGGACGCGAGAGACCCAGTACTTC. Protein sequence: CASTGLGTRETQYF.